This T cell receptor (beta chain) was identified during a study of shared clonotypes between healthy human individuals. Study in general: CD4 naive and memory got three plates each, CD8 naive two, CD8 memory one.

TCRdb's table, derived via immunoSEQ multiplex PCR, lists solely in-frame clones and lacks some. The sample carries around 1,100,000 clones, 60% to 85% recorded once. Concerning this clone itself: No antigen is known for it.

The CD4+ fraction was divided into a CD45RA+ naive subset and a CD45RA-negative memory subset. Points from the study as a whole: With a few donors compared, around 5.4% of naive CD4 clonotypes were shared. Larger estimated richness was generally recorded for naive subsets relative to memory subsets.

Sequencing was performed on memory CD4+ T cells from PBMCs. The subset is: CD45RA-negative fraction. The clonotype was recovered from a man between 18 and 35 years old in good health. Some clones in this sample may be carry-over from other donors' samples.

CDR3: CASSLEHYNEQFF. The DNA of the CDR3 is TGTGCCAGCAGCTTAGAACACTACAATGAGCAGTTCTTC. The gene calls are TRBV11-2 and TRBJ2-1; D not resolved. Between the trimmed V and J ends, which lost 0 bases and 3 bases, there was a span of 3 bases. CDR3 length equals 13 residues. From germline, CDR1 is SGHAT and CDR2 FQNNGV. The full variable domain, completed using reference TRBV11-2 and TRBJ2-1, is EAGVAQSPRYKIIEKRQSVAFWCNPISGHATLYWYQQILGQGPKLLIQFQNNGVVDDSQLPKDRFSAERLKGVDSTLKIQPAKLEDSAVYLCASSLEHYNEQFFGPGTRLTVL.